Below, one TCR beta chain is given with its context. Its target is unknown. The data originate from a study of CD8 T cells in ankylosing spondylitis. Quantitative 5'-RACE was performed with molecular barcodes, and it yielded the TCR beta libraries. Each CDR3 protein gets one entry after TCRdb re-called the 5' RACE reads with MiXCR. Here the sample spans 400,000 or so distinct CDR3 sequences, 20% to 30% being singletons. CDR3 length: 15 amino acids. Germline lookup yields CDR1 SNHLY and CDR2 FYNNEI. V dropped 2 bases and J dropped 2 bases, with 9 bases sitting between them. Study findings and constraints: Ankylosing spondylitis blood appeared to carry a characteristic TCR beta motif of roughly eight highly homologous variants.

This TCR was recovered from a male donor with ankylosing spondylitis. V is TRBV2 and J is TRBJ1-4, with unresolved D. The specimen was blood, either unsorted or a sorted T cell fraction (not recorded which). CDR3 in DNA: TGTGCCAGCAGTGAAAGGACTGGTACTAATGAAAAACTGTTTTTT. This gives the protein CASSERTGTNEKLFF.